The 17 T cell receptor beta chains presented below share a single source sample, sequenced in a study of OX40 agonist ivuxolimab in advanced cancers. Measured with immunoSEQ multiplex PCR; TCRdb has only the in-frame clones, and not every one. The sample has over 65,000 clones, about nine tenths seen once. Sequencing was performed on CD4+ or CD8+ T cells sorted from blood, taken in a trial of the OX40 agonist ivuxolimab. The receptors were gathered from an adult with an advanced solid tumor such as melanoma, head and neck, liver or kidney cancer.

The genes are TRBV27 and TRBJ1-4, with D uncertain. The CDR3 consists of 13 residues. The germline gives CDR1 MNHEY, CDR2 SMNVEV (reference sequence). Trimming pared 0 bases from V and 5 bases from J, leaving 4 bases between. CDR3 amino acids: CASSLSINEKLFF. The CDR3, as DNA: TGTGCCAGCAGTTTATCAATCAATGAAAAACTGTTTTTT.

The V and J genes are TRBV9 and TRBJ1-1; perhaps TRBD1 as D (6 bases). The CDR3 consists of 13 residues. The V gene's germline CDR1 is SGDLS and CDR2 YYNGEE. The V end lost 4 bases, the J end lost 4 bases, and 11 bases lay between the germline ends. In nucleotides, the CDR3 is TGTGCCAGCAGCCCAGGGGTGGTCACTGAAGCTTTCTTT. Its translation: CASSPGVVTEAFF.

The rearrangement uses TRBV27 and TRBJ1-1; maybe TRBD1 (5 bases). Germline V gene data show CDR1 as MNHEY and CDR2 as SMNVEV (reference sequence). The CDR3 is 13 amino acids. V was pared by 5 bases and J by 0 bases, with 7 bases between. The CDR3 sequence is CASSRGMNTEAFF. CDR3 nucleotide sequence: TGTGCCAGCAGTCGGGGCATGAACACTGAAGCTTTCTTT.

The V and J genes are TRBV7-8 and TRBJ2-1; D is possibly TRBD2 (6 bases). Trimming took off 1 base at V and 0 bases at J, with 10 bases between the two ends. The CDR3 totals 16 residues. Germline CDR1 and CDR2: SGHVS and FQNEAQ. This chain's CDR3 is CASSLEGGDSYNEQFF. The DNA of the CDR3 is TGTGCCAGCAGCTTAGAGGGCGGGGACTCCTACAATGAGCAGTTCTTC.

The rearrangement uses TRBV9 and TRBJ1-6; D might be TRBD1 (5 bases). The CDR3 runs 14 residues. Germline V gene lookup returns CDR1 SGDLS and CDR2 YYNGEE. Trimming pared 3 bases from V and 9 bases from J, leaving 13 bases between. CDR3 DNA sequence: TGTGCCAGCAGCGGCAGGGCCGGAGGTTCACCCCTCCACTTT. Translating it yields CASSGRAGGSPLHF.

The CDR3 sequence: CASSLGDGNTEAFF. The CDR3 DNA is TGCGCCAGCAGCTTGGGGGACGGGAACACTGAAGCTTTCTTT. This sequence joins TRBV5-1 and TRBJ1-1, with D perhaps TRBD1 (5 bases). The germline V gene has CDR1 SGHRS and CDR2 YFSETQ. This CDR3 is built from 14 residues. The V gene lost 0 bases and the J gene lost 1 base, with 7 bases spanning the gap.

The chain has TRBV23-1 and TRBJ1-2; tentative D call: TRBD1 (5 bases). TRBV23-1 is known as an ORF, though its function is uncertain. This CDR3 region has 15 residues. V dropped 0 bases and J dropped 4 bases, with 12 bases sitting between them. The CDR3 region is CASSQSFRGRYGYTF. CDR3 nucleotides: TGCGCCAGCAGTCAATCGTTTAGGGGACGCTATGGCTACACCTTC.

The chain employs TRBV9 and TRBJ2-7; tentatively, D is TRBD1 (6 bases). V gave up 3 bases and J gave up 4 bases, with 11 bases separating them. The germline gives CDR1 SGDLS, CDR2 YYNGEE. This CDR3 contains 13 residues. The CDR3: CASSAGHEYEQYF. Written as DNA, the CDR3 is TGTGCCAGCAGCGCGGGACACGAGTACGAGCAGTACTTC.

The rearrangement links TRBV18 to TRBJ2-1; possibly TRBD2 for D (5 bases). Germline CDR1 KGHSH, CDR2 LQKENI. This CDR3 is 12 amino acids long. V was trimmed by 4 bases and J by 10 bases, leaving 11 bases between them. The CDR3 reads CASSLQWREQFF. The CDR3 coding sequence is TGTGCCAGCTCACTCCAGTGGAGGGAGCAGTTCTTC.

The V call is TRBV13, the J call TRBJ2-4; 10 bases align to TRBD1. This CDR3 is 19 amino acids long. With V trimmed by 5 bases and J by 7 bases, 20 bases remained unmatched. From germline, CDR1 is PRHDT and CDR2 FYEKMQ (reference sequence). The CDR3 region is CASSPDSHLTGGARNIQYF. CDR3 in DNA: TGTGCCAGCAGCCCGGACAGCCACCTGACAGGGGGCGCAAGGAACATTCAGTACTTC.

The chain recombines TRBV5-4 with TRBJ1-6; tentative D call: TRBD1 (5 bases). With 4 bases removed from V and 9 bases from J, the gap between germline ends came to 14 bases. The germline gives CDR1 SGHNT, CDR2 YYREEE (reference sequence). The CDR3 sequence is 14 residues long. CDR3 protein: CASSPGGVGSPLHF. The CDR3, as DNA: TGTGCCAGCAGCCCGGGGGGGGTAGGTTCACCCCTCCACTTT.

This chain connects TRBV5-4 to TRBJ2-2; 9 positions match TRBD2. Germline V gene lookup returns CDR1 SGHNT and CDR2 YYREEE (reference sequence). The CDR3 extends over 18 amino acids. With V trimmed by 5 bases and J by 5 bases, 16 bases remained unmatched. The CDR3: CASRPEVAGAEGTGELFF. The CDR3 DNA reads TGTGCCAGCAGACCCGAGGTAGCGGGGGCCGAGGGAACCGGGGAGCTGTTTTTT.

This clone was picked up one time. In DNA, the CDR3 is TGTGCCAGCAGTGAATCGGAGACAGGGGGCTTCACTGAAGCTTTCTTT. Translating gives CASSESETGGFTEAFF. The chain links TRBV2 to TRBJ1-1; the match to TRBD1 covers 10 bases. V shed 2 bases and J 4 bases; nucleotides not matched to a gene: 7. The CDR3 totals 16 residues. The germline V gene has CDR1 SNHLY and CDR2 FYNNEI.

J is TRBJ1-1 and V is TRBV29-1, with D possibly matching TRBD1 (5 bases). The CDR3 sequence is 13 residues long. Germline loops: CDR1 SQVTM, CDR2 ANQGSEA. The V gene lost 7 bases and the J gene lost 1 base, with 13 bases spanning the gap. The CDR3 region is CSDWGFGNTEAFF. The CDR3 DNA reads TGCAGCGACTGGGGGTTCGGGAACACTGAAGCTTTCTTT.

V gene TRBV2 combines with J gene TRBJ2-1; 7 bases are shared with TRBD2. The CDR3 loop spans 15 amino acids. Looked up from germline, CDR1 is SNHLY and CDR2 is FYNNEI. V was clipped by 5 bases and J by 6 bases; unmatched bases: 10. The CDR3 DNA follows: TGTGCCAGCAGTCTCCTTGGGGGGGTCACCAATGAGCAGTTCTTC. The encoded protein is CASSLLGGVTNEQFF.

The chain couples TRBV11-2 to TRBJ2-3; D gene ambiguous. The CDR3 runs 14 residues. Looked up from germline, CDR1 is SGHAT and CDR2 is FQNNGV. V was shortened by 4 bases and J by 0 bases, with 8 bases between the two germline ends. CDR3 nucleotides: TGTGCCAGCAGCTCAGAGTATAGCACAGATACGCAGTATTTT. It encodes CASSSEYSTDTQYF.

This chain uses TRBV29-1 with TRBJ2-1; 9 bases are shared with TRBD1. Germline CDR1 and CDR2: SQVTM and ANQGSEA. J was trimmed by 4 bases and V by 4 bases; bases with no gene match: 11. This CDR3 is built from 16 residues. The CDR3 reads CSVGLAGTGNYNEQFF. DNA of the CDR3: TGCAGCGTTGGACTTGCCGGGACAGGGAATTACAATGAGCAGTTCTTC.